This is a list of T cell receptor beta chains from one sample in a study of T cells in Graves' hyperthyroidism and ophthalmopathy. TCRdb reprocessed the multiplex PCR reads via MiXCR and lists one record per CDR3 protein. Of 470,000 or so distinct CDR3 sequences in the sample, 20% were seen once. Sequences were obtained from blood. These receptors originate from a man between 18 and 29 years old with Graves' hyperthyroidism. CDR3s include the opening cysteine and the closing phenylalanine or tryptophan. The D gene is left open where the match is weak. Clone size appears in some rows only: once, few, many, or a class for an expanded clone.

D: -
J: TRBJ2-2
size: many
V: TRBV7-9
DNA: TGTGCCAGCAGCTCCCGGGCTAACACCGGGGAGCTGTTTTTT
CDR3: CASSSRANTGELFF

D: -
J: TRBJ1-2
size: many
V: TRBV6-5
DNA: TGTGCCAGCAGTTACTCGGCAGTTGGTGGCTACACCTTC
CDR3: CASSYSAVGGYTF

D: TRBD1
J: TRBJ2-7
size: -
V: TRBV19
DNA: TGTGCCAGTAGTATGGGGGGACAGGGAACGGACGAGCAGTACTTC
CDR3: CASSMGGQGTDEQYF

D: -
J: TRBJ2-7
size: many
V: TRBV20-1
DNA: TGCAGTGCTAGAAACAAAGGGCCGATATACGAGCAGTACTTC
CDR3: CSARNKGPIYEQYF

D: -
J: TRBJ2-4
size: many
V: TRBV24-1
DNA: TGTGCCCCGTACATAGCCAAAAACATTAAGTACTTC
CDR3: CAPYIAKNIKYF

D: -
J: TRBJ2-2
size: many
V: TRBV30
DNA: TGTGCCTGGAGCGGAGGGACATTATCCGGGGAGCTGTTTTTT
CDR3: CAWSGGTLSGELFF

D: -
J: TRBJ2-7
size: many
V: TRBV7-9
DNA: TGTGCCAGCAGCTCCCTAGGTCCTTACGAGCAGTACTTC
CDR3: CASSSLGPYEQYF

D: TRBD1
J: TRBJ1-2
size: -
V: TRBV27
DNA: TGTGCCAGCAGTTTGGGCTACCGGGACAGATTTAACTATGGCTACACCTTC
CDR3: CASSLGYRDRFNYGYTF

D: -
J: TRBJ1-5
size: many
V: TRBV7-2
DNA: TGTGCCAGCAGCTTAGGCGGGTGGCGTCCGCCCCAGCATTTT
CDR3: CASSLGGWRPPQHF

D: TRBD2
J: TRBJ2-5
size: -
V: TRBV24-1
DNA: TGTGCCACCAGTGACCCCTACGGGGGGGGACAAGAGACCCAGTACTTC
CDR3: CATSDPYGGGQETQYF

D: TRBD2
J: TRBJ2-5
size: -
V: TRBV6-1
DNA: TGTGCCAGCGGGGAAACTAGCGGGGGGGCCTACGAGACCCAGTACTTC
CDR3: CASGETSGGAYETQYF

D: TRBD2
J: TRBJ2-7
size: many
V: TRBV6-1
DNA: TGTGCCAGCAGTCGAAACTCCGGGACTAGCTCCTACGAGCAGTACTTC
CDR3: CASSRNSGTSSYEQYF

D: TRBD1
J: TRBJ1-1
size: many
V: TRBV6-1
DNA: TGTGCCAGCAGTGACAGGGGGAGAAACACTGAAGCTTTCTTT
CDR3: CASSDRGRNTEAFF

D: TRBD2
J: TRBJ2-1
size: few
V: TRBV6-4
DNA: TGTGCCAGCAGGGTAGGACTAGCGGGCTACAATGAGCAGTTCTTC
CDR3: CASRVGLAGYNEQFF

D: -
J: TRBJ2-2
size: many
V: TRBV5-1
DNA: TGCGCCAGCAGCTTGCGGCAGGTCATTACGACCGGGGAGCTGTTTTTT
CDR3: CASSLRQVITTGELFF

D: TRBD2
J: TRBJ2-2
size: many
V: TRBV6-1
DNA: TGTGCCAGCTCCATTGGCGGGGGGATCACCGGGGAGCTGTTTTTT
CDR3: CASSIGGGITGELFF

D: -
J: TRBJ2-1
size: -
V: TRBV13
DNA: TGTGCCAGCAGCTTAAATTCGGGACATCTCGATGAGCAGTTCTTC
CDR3: CASSLNSGHLDEQFF

D: TRBD1
J: TRBJ2-7
size: -
V: TRBV5-5
DNA: TGTGCCAGCAGCTTTACCGGACAGGGTCACTACGAGCAGTACTTC
CDR3: CASSFTGQGHYEQYF

D: -
J: TRBJ2-5
size: many
V: TRBV10-3
DNA: TGTGCCACCCGGAAAGGGAGAGAGACCCAGTACTTC
CDR3: CATRKGRETQYF

D: -
J: TRBJ2-7
size: -
V: TRBV5-1
DNA: TGCTCCAGCAGCTTAGACGGATCCTACGAGCAGTACTTC
CDR3: CSSSLDGSYEQYF

D: -
J: TRBJ2-1
size: -
V: TRBV11-1
DNA: TGTGCCAGCAGCTCGATTGACCCTCCTGGGGTCAATGAGCAGTTCTTC
CDR3: CASSSIDPPGVNEQFF

D: -
J: TRBJ1-5
size: many
V: TRBV9
DNA: TGTGCCAGCAGCGCCTCAGGGGCCGGTCAGCCCCAGCATTTT
CDR3: CASSASGAGQPQHF

D: TRBD2
J: TRBJ2-7
size: -
V: TRBV10-2
DNA: TGCGCCAGCAGTGAGCGGGAACTAGCGGGGGGGCTTCCCTCCTACGAGCAGTACTTC
CDR3: CASSERELAGGLPSYEQYF

D: -
J: TRBJ2-6
size: many
V: TRBV2
DNA: TGTGCCAGCTGTTCTGCGTTTACTGGGGCCAACGTCCTGACTTTC
CDR3: CASCSAFTGANVLTF

D: TRBD1
J: TRBJ1-2
size: many
V: TRBV7-2
DNA: TGTGCCAGCAGCTGGGACAGGGGCTATGGCTACACCTTC
CDR3: CASSWDRGYGYTF

D: -
J: TRBJ1-2
size: many
V: TRBV5-6
DNA: TGTGCCAGCAGCTTTGGGGGGACCCACTATGGCTACACCTTC
CDR3: CASSFGGTHYGYTF

D: -
J: TRBJ2-2
size: -
V: TRBV7-9
DNA: TGTGCCAGCAGTCCGATGTCCGGGGAGCTGTTTTTT
CDR3: CASSPMSGELFF

D: TRBD1
J: TRBJ2-7
size: -
V: TRBV6-1
DNA: TGTGCCAGCAGAACCGGGACAGGGTCTATCGAGCAGTACTTC
CDR3: CASRTGTGSIEQYF

D: -
J: TRBJ1-3
size: -
V: TRBV3-1
DNA: TGTGCCAGCAGCCGGAGTGCAGTGGGAGTGAGCACCATATATTTT
CDR3: CASSRSAVGVSTIYF

D: TRBD1
J: TRBJ2-5
size: few
V: TRBV15
DNA: TGTGCCACCAGAAGCGTGGGACAGGGATTTGAGACCCAGTACTTC
CDR3: CATRSVGQGFETQYF

D: -
J: TRBJ1-5
size: many
V: TRBV12-3/TRBV12-4
DNA: TGTGCCAGCAGGCTAGGGTTCTATCAGCCCCAGCATTTT
CDR3: CASRLGFYQPQHF

D: -
J: TRBJ1-2
size: many
V: TRBV27
DNA: TGTGCCAGCAGTTTTAAGGGGAACTATGGCTACACCTTC
CDR3: CASSFKGNYGYTF

D: TRBD1
J: TRBJ2-6
size: -
V: TRBV10-3
DNA: TGTGCCATCAGTGAGCCCCGGACAGGGGTTGGGGCCAACGTCCTGACTTTC
CDR3: CAISEPRTGVGANVLTF

D: -
J: TRBJ1-2
size: many
V: TRBV20-1
DNA: TGCAGTGCTAGTGATCCATATGGCTACACCTTC
CDR3: CSASDPYGYTF

D: TRBD1
J: TRBJ1-3
size: many
V: TRBV27
DNA: TGTGCCAGCAGCCGGGACAGGGGGCCCCTCTCTGGAAACACCATATATTTT
CDR3: CASSRDRGPLSGNTIYF

D: -
J: TRBJ2-3
size: -
V: TRBV24-1
DNA: TGTGCCACCAGTGACCATACTAGGACCGATACGCAGTATTTT
CDR3: CATSDHTRTDTQYF

D: -
J: TRBJ1-1
size: -
V: TRBV6-1
DNA: TGTGCCAGCAGTGAACCGGTCAGGGGATTGAACACTGAAGCTTTCTTT
CDR3: CASSEPVRGLNTEAFF

D: -
J: TRBJ2-7
size: many
V: TRBV20-1
DNA: TGCAGTGCAACCGGGACACACACCTACGAGCAGTACTTC
CDR3: CSATGTHTYEQYF

D: -
J: TRBJ2-5
size: many
V: TRBV28
DNA: TGTGCCAGCGGCTTGGGACGGTGGGAGACCCAGTACTTC
CDR3: CASGLGRWETQYF

D: -
J: TRBJ2-7
size: -
V: TRBV11-2
DNA: TGTGCCAGCAACCCCAGACGGGACACCCTGCAGGAGCAGTACTTC
CDR3: CASNPRRDTLQEQYF

D: TRBD2
J: TRBJ2-7
size: many
V: TRBV28
DNA: TGTGCCAGCAGTTTACTTCCTAGCGGGGGTTTTGAGCAGTACTTC
CDR3: CASSLLPSGGFEQYF

D: -
J: TRBJ2-7
size: many
V: TRBV12-3/TRBV12-4
DNA: TGTGCCAGCAGTTCTGCGCGGTCCTACGAGCAGTACTTC
CDR3: CASSSARSYEQYF

D: -
J: TRBJ2-5
size: many
V: TRBV2
DNA: TGTGCCAGCAGCGAGGGACTGATCCAAGAGACCCAGTACTTC
CDR3: CASSEGLIQETQYF

D: -
J: TRBJ2-2
size: many
V: TRBV12-3/TRBV12-4
DNA: TGTGCCAGCAGTTGGGGGTCGAACACCGGGGAGCTGTTTTTT
CDR3: CASSWGSNTGELFF

D: -
J: TRBJ1-3
size: many
V: TRBV7-9
DNA: TGTGCCAGCAGCTCCGTTCGGAGCCGTGCTGGAAACACCATATATTTT
CDR3: CASSSVRSRAGNTIYF

D: TRBD1
J: TRBJ2-7
size: -
V: TRBV12-5
DNA: TGTGTTAGTGGTTTGGGAAGGGACAGCCGCTACGAGCAGTACTTC
CDR3: CVSGLGRDSRYEQYF

D: -
J: TRBJ1-2
size: many
V: TRBV7-6
DNA: TGTGCCAGCAGCTTAGTCGGGTTAAGAGGCTACACCTTC
CDR3: CASSLVGLRGYTF

D: -
J: TRBJ1-6
size: -
V: TRBV7-8
DNA: TGTGCCAGCAGCTTCAACAGGGATTCACCCCTCCACTTT
CDR3: CASSFNRDSPLHF

D: -
J: TRBJ2-2
size: -
V: TRBV10-3
DNA: TGTGCCATCAGTGATCCCCCCGGGGAGCTGTTTTTT
CDR3: CAISDPPGELFF

D: TRBD1
J: TRBJ2-7
size: many
V: TRBV3-1
DNA: TGTGCCAGCAGCACAGGGGGATCCTACGAGCAGTACTTC
CDR3: CASSTGGSYEQYF

D: -
J: TRBJ2-7
size: -
V: TRBV12-3/TRBV12-4
DNA: TGTGCCAGCAGCACCTCTGGCCGCTACGAGCAGTACTTC
CDR3: CASSTSGRYEQYF

D: TRBD1
J: TRBJ2-2
size: many
V: TRBV5-6
DNA: TGTGCCAGCAACTCTCGGCCGGGACAGCGGAACACCGGGGAGCTGTTTTTT
CDR3: CASNSRPGQRNTGELFF

D: -
J: TRBJ1-2
size: many
V: TRBV6-1
DNA: TGTGCCAGCAGTGATACAGAGGTCTATGGCTACACCTTC
CDR3: CASSDTEVYGYTF

D: -
J: TRBJ1-1
size: many
V: TRBV12-3/TRBV12-4
DNA: TGTGCCAGCAGCTACTTCTTGACAGTGAACACTGAAGCTTTCTTT
CDR3: CASSYFLTVNTEAFF

D: TRBD2
J: TRBJ2-2
size: many
V: TRBV2
DNA: TGTGCCAGCAGGGAACGAACTAGCGGCACCGGGGAGCTGTTTTTT
CDR3: CASRERTSGTGELFF

D: TRBD1
J: TRBJ1-1
size: few
V: TRBV30
DNA: TGTGCCTGCCAGACAGGGGACTATTTCAACACTGAAGCTTTCTTT
CDR3: CACQTGDYFNTEAFF

D: TRBD1
J: TRBJ1-2
size: -
V: TRBV20-1
DNA: TGCAGTGCCAAGAGAGGAGGACAGGCGACTTGGAGGGGCTACACCTTC
CDR3: CSAKRGGQATWRGYTF

D: -
J: TRBJ1-2
size: -
V: TRBV7-2
DNA: TGTGCCAGCAGCTTAGGGCTACAGGGAGTCGGCTATGGCTATACCTTC
CDR3: CASSLGLQGVGYGYTF

D: -
J: TRBJ2-2
size: many
V: TRBV2
DNA: TGTGCCAGCAAGGGGGGGATGAACACCGGGGAGCTGTTTTTT
CDR3: CASKGGMNTGELFF

D: -
J: TRBJ1-6
size: few
V: TRBV5-1
DNA: TGCGCCAGCAGCTTGGAAGCAGGCGGTAATTCACCCCTCCACTTT
CDR3: CASSLEAGGNSPLHF